The clone carrying this T cell receptor beta chain showed up just a few times. Using constant-segment primers, 5'RACE produced TCR alpha and TCR beta cDNA libraries carrying sample barcodes and UMIs. TCRdb re-derived calls from the 5' RACE reads in MiXCR, one entry per CDR3 protein. The profile covers 300,000 or so distinct CDR3 sequences, with roughly 15% appearing a single time and 22% taken by the ten largest. The CDR3 has 13 amino acids. Germline V lookup: CDR1 LNHNV, CDR2 YYDKDF (reference sequence). V lost 3 bases and J lost 9, with 14 bases in between. This record comes from a study of T-cell memory formation after mild COVID-19. Study-level information: TCR clustering was largely donor specific.

The specimen was PBMCs or a T cell subset sorted from them (not recorded which). This chain joins TRBV15 and TRBJ1-1, with D tentatively TRBD1 (6 bases). This TCR was recovered from a man aged 18-30 years who had mild COVID-19 (a few samples of this study predate the infection). Cell type and time point are not known. CDR3 bases: TGTGCCACCAGCAGTCCCACAGGGCCCCAAGCTTTCTTT. Its protein is CATSSPTGPQAFF.